Presented here are 5 T cell receptor beta chains from one specimen sequenced in a study of cytomegalovirus exposure and HLA in healthy donors. With 60 Vbeta and 13 Jbeta primers, the PCR was carried out. Libraries were prepared by immunoSEQ multiplex PCR; TCRdb keeps only in-frame clonotypes and omits some of them. Of some 130,000 clones in the sample, roughly 80% were seen once. The sample comprised PBMCs. These receptors all come from a man aged 35 to 55 in good health and CMV-seronegative.

The chain carries TRBV4-2 and TRBJ2-5; D is possibly TRBD1 (5 bases). The germline CDR1 and CDR2 sequences are LGHNA and YNFKEQ. The V and J ends lost 0 bases and 9 bases respectively, with 17 bases between them. This CDR3 contains 15 residues. Here the CDR3 reads CASSQEWAPQGAQYF. CDR3 nucleotide sequence: TGTGCCAGCAGCCAAGAGTGGGCCCCCCAAGGGGCCCAGTACTTC.

This chain uses TRBV10-3 with TRBJ2-7; TRBD1 matches at 9 bases. V was clipped by 0 bases and J by 7 bases; unmatched bases: 10. Germline CDR1 and CDR2: ENHRY and SYGVKD. This CDR3 has 16 amino acids. CDR3 amino acids: CAISESWSDRGREQYF. In DNA form, the CDR3 reads TGTGCCATCAGTGAGTCTTGGTCGGACAGGGGTCGAGAGCAGTACTTC.

This clone was seen a few times. The chain employs TRBV5-6 and TRBJ1-5; a weak D match, TRBD1 (5 bases). The V gene's germline CDR1 is SGHDT and CDR2 YYEEEE. The ends were cut back, 2 bases at V and 7 bases at J, with 19 bases in the middle. The CDR3 extends over 16 amino acids. This chain's CDR3 is CASSFGGMSMGQPQHF. DNA of the CDR3: TGTGCCAGCAGCTTCGGGGGTATGAGTATGGGACAGCCCCAGCATTTT.

The rearrangement links TRBV7-9 to TRBJ2-4; D gene ambiguous. With 5 bases removed from V and 2 bases from J, the gap between germline ends came to 22 bases. This CDR3 is built from 18 residues. Germline lookup yields CDR1 SEHNR and CDR2 FQNEAQ (reference sequence). The CDR3 sequence: CASSRLLVARDSKNIQYF. DNA of the CDR3: TGTGCCAGCAGCCGTCTCTTAGTTGCCCGTGATTCCAAAAACATTCAGTACTTC. The whole variable domain, remainder taken from reference TRBV7-9 and TRBJ2-4, is DTGVSQNPRHKITKRGQNVTFRCDPISEHNRLYWYRQTLGQGPEFLTYFQNEAQLEKSRLLSDRFSAERPKGSFSTLEIQRTEQGDSAMYLCASSRLLVARDSKNIQYFGAGTRLSVL.

In this sample, this clone turned up a few times. The V gene is TRBV4-1, the J gene TRBJ1-5; D remains ambiguous. V was pared by 0 bases and J by 6 bases, with 6 bases between. Per germline, CDR1 MGHRA and CDR2 YSYEKL. The CDR3 sequence is 13 residues long. The CDR3 loop is CASSQEGSQPQHF. CDR3 DNA sequence: TGCGCCAGCAGCCAAGAAGGGAGTCAGCCCCAGCATTTT.